A single sample gave rise to the 29 T cell receptor beta chains below, sequenced in a study of shared clonotypes between healthy human individuals. The data were produced by immunoSEQ multiplex PCR, yet TCRdb's version contains in-frame clones alone and is incomplete. The top ten clones hold 0.1% to 0.15% of a sample with 2 million to 2.5 million clones, about 95% of them seen once. Specimen: naive CD4+ T cells sorted from blood. Subset: CD45RA+ positively selected. All receptors come from a man aged 18 to 30 in good health.

The genes are TRBV4-1 and TRBJ2-1; 12 nucleotides agree with TRBD1. J gave up 6 bases and V 1 base, and 1 base lay outside the gene matches. The CDR3 is made up of 15 amino acids. CDR1 and CDR2 (germline): MGHRA, YSYEKL. This CDR3 is CASSQGDRGPNEQFF. The CDR3 nucleotides read TGCGCCAGCAGCCAAGGGGACAGGGGGCCCAATGAGCAGTTCTTC.

The chain uses TRBV7-2 and TRBJ2-7, with 7 positions matching TRBD1. Germline CDR1 and CDR2: SGHTA and FQGNSA. The V segment lost 5 bases and the J segment 2 bases; nucleotides outside the gene matches: 9. The CDR3 covers 15 residues. CDR3 nucleotides: TGTGCCAGCAGCCGTGACAGGGACCAAACCTACGAGCAGTACTTC. Amino acid sequence: CASSRDRDQTYEQYF.

The genes are TRBV7-9 and TRBJ2-1, with D perhaps given as TRBD1 or TRBD2 (6 bases each). The CDR3 contains 16 residues. CDR1 and CDR2 from the germline V gene are SEHNR and FQNEAQ (reference sequence). Trimming took off 5 bases at V and 3 bases at J, with 17 bases between the two ends. CDR3 sequence reads: CASSPRKGGLYNEQFF. The CDR3 nucleotides are TGTGCCAGCAGCCCCCGGAAAGGGGGACTCTACAATGAGCAGTTCTTC.

J is TRBJ1-1 and V is TRBV4-1; TRBD1 is a possible D gene (5 bases). V lost 4 bases and J 2 bases, leaving 11 bases between the germline ends. The CDR3 length is 14 residues. Germline CDR1 is MGHRA and CDR2 is YSYEKL. The CDR3 DNA reads as TGCGCCAGCAGCCTTCCAGGGATAAACACTGAAGCTTTCTTT. Its protein is CASSLPGINTEAFF.

This chain uses TRBV4-3 with TRBJ2-1, with TRBD2 matching over 11 bases. Germline CDR1 LGHNA, CDR2 YSLEER. The J segment lost 9 bases and the V segment lost 0 bases, leaving 10 bases of the junction unmatched. This CDR3 contains 17 residues. Here the CDR3 reads CASSQELAGGPRREQFF. CDR3 coding DNA: TGCGCCAGCAGCCAAGAGCTAGCGGGAGGTCCACGACGTGAGCAGTTCTTC.

The rearrangement joins TRBV29-1 to TRBJ2-5; tentative D call: TRBD1 (6 bases). The ends were cut back, 7 bases at V and 4 bases at J, with 13 bases in the middle. CDR3 length: 12 amino acids. Germline V gene sequence: CDR1 SQVTM, CDR2 ANQGSEA. This CDR3 is CSAAGVGETQYF. The CDR3 DNA is TGCAGCGCCGCAGGGGTAGGAGAGACCCAGTACTTC.

This sequence joins TRBV5-6 and TRBJ1-2; 10 bases fit TRBD1. Germline-derived CDR1 and CDR2 are SGHDT and YYEEEE. V lost 2 bases, J lost 5 bases, and 3 bases stayed unmatched. The CDR3 is 14 amino acids. CDR3 protein: CASSLPGQGYGYTF. The CDR3 nucleotides read TGTGCCAGCAGCTTACCGGGACAGGGGTATGGCTACACCTTC.

V and J are TRBV6-1 and TRBJ2-3; 9 bases map to TRBD2. Germline CDR1 and CDR2: MNHNS and SASEGT. The V and J ends lost 7 bases and 2 bases, in that order; junction bases with no gene match: 7. This CDR3 has 15 amino acids. The chain's CDR3 is CASIRLAGTTDTQYF. The DNA of the CDR3 is TGTGCCAGCATAAGGCTAGCGGGGACCACAGATACGCAGTATTTT.

This sequence joins TRBV4-3 and TRBJ2-1; D gene uncertain. This CDR3 comprises 13 residues. The germline gives CDR1 LGHNA, CDR2 YSLEER. V shed 1 base and J shed 10 bases, with 11 bases lying between them. The CDR3 bases are TGCGCCAGCAGCCAAGGATTCCCTGCGGAGCAGTTCTTC. This codes for CASSQGFPAEQFF.

This chain connects TRBV18 to TRBJ1-4; 10 bases match TRBD1. The V gene's germline CDR1 is KGHSH and CDR2 LQKENI. The V segment lost 4 bases and the J segment 2 bases; nucleotides outside the gene matches: 4. The CDR3 is 16 residues long. The CDR3 spells CASSRGQGGTNEKLFF. DNA for the CDR3: TGTGCCAGCTCACGAGGACAGGGGGGCACTAATGAAAAACTGTTTTTT. The variable domain in full, completed from reference TRBV18 and TRBJ1-4, reads NAGVMQNPRHLVRRRGQEARLRCSPMKGHSHVYWYRQLPEEGLKFMVYLQKENIIDESGMPKERFSAEFPKEGPSILRIQQVVRGDSAAYFCASSRGQGGTNEKLFFGSGTQLSVL.

This clone came up once. V is TRBV6-6 and J is TRBJ2-7; tentative D call: TRBD1 (6 bases). Germline values: CDR1 MNHNY, CDR2 SVGAGI (reference sequence). There are 13 residues in the CDR3. Trimming took off 3 bases at V and 2 bases at J, with 8 bases between the two ends. CDR3 loop: CASSYGQTYEQYF. The CDR3 bases are TGTGCCAGCAGTTATGGACAGACCTACGAGCAGTACTTC.

The chain carries TRBV10-3 and TRBJ2-2, with 7 bases matching TRBD2. The CDR3 is 15 residues long. V dropped 6 bases and J dropped 4; count of bases not matched to a gene: 8. Germline V gene lookup returns CDR1 ENHRY and CDR2 SYGVKD. The chain's CDR3 is CAIRLGEGLTGELFF. The CDR3 DNA follows: TGTGCCATCAGGTTGGGGGAGGGCCTCACCGGGGAGCTGTTTTTT.

The chain joins TRBV10-1 to TRBJ1-1; D may be TRBD1 (6 bases). The CDR3 contains 15 residues. Trimming cost V 2 bases and J 8 bases, with 18 bases left between them. Germline CDR1 WNHNN, CDR2 SYGVQD (reference sequence). The CDR3 here is CASSEAITGNREAFF. The CDR3 bases are TGCGCCAGCAGTGAGGCGATAACAGGGAACAGGGAAGCTTTCTTT.

The V gene is TRBV30, the J gene TRBJ2-5; D is unresolved. CDR1 GTSNPN and CDR2 SVGIG come from the germline V gene (reference sequence). Deletions cut 2 bases from V and 2 bases from J, with 9 bases between. CDR3 size: 13 residues. In DNA, the CDR3 is TGTGCCTGGAGTAGTGGAAAGCAAGAGACCCAGTACTTC. Its translation is CAWSSGKQETQYF.

The CDR3 bases are TGTGCCAGCAGTTTGAATTTAGGTGGATCACCCCTCCACTTT. Its protein is CASSLNLGGSPLHF. The rearrangement uses TRBV27 and TRBJ1-6; D call uncertain. From germline, CDR1 is MNHEY and CDR2 SMNVEV (reference sequence). Trimming pared 3 bases from V and 10 bases from J, leaving 13 bases between. The CDR3 sequence is 14 residues long.

V gene TRBV7-9 combines with J gene TRBJ2-2; perhaps D is TRBD1 or TRBD2 (5 bases each). The germline V gene encodes CDR1 SEHNR and CDR2 FQNEAQ (reference sequence). Trimming left V 6 bases short and J 4 bases short, with 24 bases between. This CDR3 comprises 18 residues. CDR3 nucleotides: TGTGCCAGCAGTTCTGACAGAAATAGCTTTGCGGGCACCGGGGAGCTGTTTTTT. It yields the protein CASSSDRNSFAGTGELFF.

The V and J genes are TRBV6-1 and TRBJ2-7; the match to TRBD2 covers 7 bases. With V trimmed by 4 bases and J by 4 bases, 1 base remained unmatched. The germline CDR1 and CDR2 sequences are MNHNS and SASEGT. The CDR3 runs 12 residues. The CDR3 loop reads CASSGDYYEQYF. The CDR3 coding sequence is TGTGCCAGCAGTGGGGACTATTACGAGCAGTACTTC.

This clone was seen just once. The chain recombines TRBV19 with TRBJ1-2; D is unclear. V dropped 4 bases and J dropped 4 bases, with 10 bases sitting between them. Germline loops: CDR1 LNHDA, CDR2 SQIVND (reference sequence). The CDR3 length is 13 residues. The CDR3 is CASSTRNLYGYTF. For the CDR3, the DNA is TGTGCCAGTAGTACCAGGAACCTCTATGGCTACACCTTC.

The V gene is TRBV30, the J gene TRBJ1-3; D not certain. Germline V lookup: CDR1 GTSNPN, CDR2 SVGIG (reference sequence). CDR3 size: 13 residues. Trimming removed 0 bases at V and 6 bases at J, with 9 bases between. CDR3 DNA sequence: TGTGCCTGGAGTGTATCGACCGAAAACACCATATATTTT. This translates into CAWSVSTENTIYF.

A remark on this clone: A much larger clone differs from this one at a single base, so this may be a read error. The rearrangement uses TRBV5-1 and TRBJ2-5, with 9 bases aligning to TRBD2. The CDR3 has 13 residues. In germline, CDR1 is SGHRS, CDR2 YFSETQ. V was pared by 6 bases and J by 2 bases, with 2 bases of the junction left unmatched. In DNA form, the CDR3 reads TGCGCCAGCACGCTAGCGGGGCAAGAGACCCAGTACTTC. Encoded protein: CASTLAGQETQYF.

The rearrangement uses TRBV5-6 and TRBJ1-6; the D is unclear. CDR1 is SGHDT and CDR2 is YYEEEE in the germline V gene. The V and J ends lost 1 base and 0 bases respectively, with 17 bases between them. CDR3 size: 19 residues. This chain's CDR3 is CASSLHPGKTSSYNSPLHF. The CDR3 DNA sequence: TGTGCCAGCAGCTTGCATCCGGGAAAGACTAGCTCCTATAATTCACCCCTCCACTTT.

The V and J genes are TRBV14 and TRBJ1-5; D perhaps matches TRBD1 (6 bases). Trimming left V 6 bases short and J 5 bases short, with 17 bases between. CDR1 and CDR2 from the germline V gene are SGHDN and FVKESK. This CDR3 region has 15 residues. For the CDR3, the DNA is TGTGCCAGCAGTTTGGCAGGGGTTGACGATCAGCCCCAGCATTTT. Its translation is CASSLAGVDDQPQHF.

This chain connects TRBV7-9 to TRBJ2-7; TRBD1 aligns across 7 bases. V was clipped by 2 bases and J by 2 bases; unmatched bases: 9. The CDR3 is 16 residues long. Germline V gene data show CDR1 as SEHNR and CDR2 as FQNEAQ (reference sequence). Here the CDR3 reads CASSLPPWQGAYEQYF. DNA for the CDR3: TGTGCCAGCAGCTTACCCCCTTGGCAGGGGGCCTACGAGCAGTACTTC. The full variable domain, completed using reference TRBV7-9 and TRBJ2-7, is DTGVSQNPRHKITKRGQNVTFRCDPISEHNRLYWYRQTLGQGPEFLTYFQNEAQLEKSRLLSDRFSAERPKGSFSTLEIQRTEQGDSAMYLCASSLPPWQGAYEQYFGPGTRLTVT.

The chain employs TRBV5-1 and TRBJ2-1; TRBD2 matches 12 bases. The germline gives CDR1 SGHRS, CDR2 YFSETQ. The CDR3 length is 15 residues. Trimming cost V 5 bases and J 8 bases; bases outside gene matches: 8. The CDR3 DNA follows: TGCGCCAGCAGTCGGCTAGCGGGAGGGTTCTATGAGCAGTTCTTC. Its translation is CASSRLAGGFYEQFF.

V usage is TRBV7-2 and J usage is TRBJ1-6, with D uncertain. Trimming cost V 5 bases and J 6 bases, with 11 bases left between them. The CDR3 runs 14 residues. The V gene's germline CDR1 is SGHTA and CDR2 FQGNSA. The CDR3 loop is CASSLRQPNSPLHF. CDR3 DNA sequence: TGTGCCAGCAGCCTACGGCAGCCTAATTCACCCCTCCACTTT.

V and J are TRBV6-5 and TRBJ1-2, with D unresolved. V lost 5 bases, J lost 4 bases, and 11 bases lay in between. CDR1 MNHEY and CDR2 SVGAGI come from the germline V gene. This CDR3 is built from 13 residues. CDR3 amino acids: CASSRTDGYGYTF. DNA of the CDR3: TGTGCCAGCAGTAGGACGGACGGCTATGGCTACACCTTC.

The CDR3 DNA sequence: TGTGCCAGCAGCTTGGAGTGGGGTATGAACACTGAAGCTTTCTTT. It translates to CASSLEWGMNTEAFF. The V call is TRBV5-6, the J call TRBJ1-1; D is uncertain. Germline lookup yields CDR1 SGHDT and CDR2 YYEEEE. The V end lost 0 bases, the J end lost 0 bases, and 9 bases lay between the germline ends. This CDR3 region has 15 residues.

CDR3 coding DNA: TGTGCCAGCAGCCTTGAAGGGGCGGGGGCTGAAGCTTTCTTT. Its protein is CASSLEGAGAEAFF. V and J are TRBV5-4 and TRBJ1-1; tentative D call: TRBD1 (5 bases). CDR3 length equals 14 residues. Germline values: CDR1 SGHNT, CDR2 YYREEE (reference sequence). V lost 4 bases, J lost 6 bases, and 16 bases lay in between.

This clone was counted between two and nine times. Other DNA sequences of this sample code for an identical CDR3. The V call is TRBV5-1, the J call TRBJ2-2, with unresolved D. The CDR3 spans 13 residues. Trimming left V 2 bases short and J 1 base short, with 3 bases between. In germline, CDR1 is SGHRS, CDR2 YFSETQ. The CDR3 DNA sequence: TGCGCCAGCAGCTTCAGGAACACCGGGGAGCTGTTTTTT. It translates to CASSFRNTGELFF.